The source of this TCR beta chain is a study of cytomegalovirus exposure and HLA in healthy donors. The PCR made use of 60 Vbeta and 13 Jbeta primers. Data came from immunoSEQ multiplex PCR; TCRdb stores just in-frame clones and leaves some out. This sample lists tens of thousands of clones; its ten largest clones have 9.5% to 15%. The CDR3 sequence is 13 residues long. Germline CDR1 and CDR2: SNHLY and FYNNEI. Trimming shortened V by 6 bases and J by 4 bases, and 13 bases separated the two germline ends. This TCR derives from a man aged 18-30 years in good health and CMV-seropositive. The sequenced material came from PBMCs. This sequence joins TRBV2 and TRBJ2-7; tentative D call: TRBD2 (6 bases). In DNA, the CDR3 is TGTGCCAGCAGGTCCATGGCGGGGTACGAGCAGTACTTC. It is translated as CASRSMAGYEQYF.